Shown below are 12 T cell receptor beta chains from a single sample sequenced in a study of CD8 T cells in Susac syndrome. The RNA, 0.5 to 1 ug, was put through reverse transcription using random hexamers. TCRdb ran MiXCR on the immunoSEQ multiplex PCR reads and lists one entry per CDR3 protein. The data show around 200,000 distinct CDR3 sequences, roughly 94% seen once. Sequenced input: CD4+ T cells from PBMCs. These receptor sequences come from a human donor with Susac syndrome.

V is TRBV5-1 and J is TRBJ2-7; 9 bases are shared with TRBD2. Germline trimming cut 0 bases from V and 2 bases from J; bases unmatched to any gene: 6. CDR1 and CDR2 (germline): SGHRS, YFSETQ. CDR3 length equals 16 residues. CDR3 DNA: TGCGCCAGCAGCTTGGCCGGGACTAGCTACGCCTACGAGCAGTACTTC. This encodes CASSLAGTSYAYEQYF.

The sample holds one count of this clonotype. The chain employs TRBV30 and TRBJ1-6; TRBD1 agrees at 8 bases. The germline V gene encodes CDR1 GTSNPN and CDR2 SVGIG (reference sequence). The CDR3 covers 16 residues. Germline trimming cut 1 base from V and 8 bases from J; bases unmatched to any gene: 10. The CDR3 region is CAWSALPSTGDSPLHF. The CDR3 coding sequence is TGTGCCTGGAGTGCCCTCCCGTCGACAGGGGATTCACCCCTCCACTTT.

The chain recombines TRBV7-9 with TRBJ2-1, with D perhaps matching TRBD1 or TRBD2 (5 bases each). The CDR3 loop spans 16 amino acids. CDR1 and CDR2 (germline): SEHNR, FQNEAQ (reference sequence). V lost 1 base, J lost 4 bases, and 14 bases lay in between. In nucleotides, the CDR3 is TGTGCCAGCAGCTTAGGCCCGGGACGGCTTTACAATGAGCAGTTCTTC. Its translation is CASSLGPGRLYNEQFF.

This chain uses TRBV15 with TRBJ1-5, with D possibly matching TRBD1 (5 bases). The germline V and J ends were trimmed by 0 bases and 4 bases, with 10 bases remaining between them. Germline-derived CDR1 and CDR2 are LNHNV and YYDKDF (reference sequence). The CDR3 is made up of 15 amino acids. The CDR3 DNA reads as TGTGCCACCAGCAGAGATCCGCAGGGAAATCAGCCCCAGCATTTT. Amino acids: CATSRDPQGNQPQHF.

This chain links TRBV4-1 with TRBJ2-7; possibly TRBD1 or TRBD2 for D (5 bases each). Germline CDR1 MGHRA, CDR2 YSYEKL. V was cut by 0 bases and J by 2 bases, with 20 bases left in between. The CDR3 has 18 amino acids. CDR3 protein: CASSQDGAGDGKTYEQYF. In DNA form, the CDR3 reads TGCGCCAGCAGCCAAGATGGGGCCGGGGACGGTAAGACCTACGAGCAGTACTTC.

This chain joins TRBV3-1 and TRBJ1-5; D remains unclear. Trimming took off 2 bases at V and 6 bases at J, with 8 bases between the two ends. The CDR3 has 13 residues. Germline assignment: CDR1 LGHDT and CDR2 YNNKEL (reference sequence). CDR3 sequence (DNA): TGTGCCAGCAGCCAATCGCGGTTTCAGCCCCAGCATTTT. It is translated as CASSQSRFQPQHF.

This chain joins TRBV7-2 and TRBJ1-2, with D perhaps TRBD1 (5 bases). The CDR3 sequence is 16 residues long. Deletions cut 5 bases from V and 5 bases from J, with 21 bases between. Looked up from germline, CDR1 is SGHTA and CDR2 is FQGNSA. The DNA for the CDR3 is TGTGCCAGCAGCCTACGGACATCGGTTGGGGGATATGGCTACACCTTC. Translation: CASSLRTSVGGYGYTF.

The J gene is TRBJ2-7, the V gene TRBV28, with TRBD2 matching 10 bases. Germline assignment: CDR1 MDHEN and CDR2 SYDVKM. This CDR3 spans 16 amino acids. The V segment lost 6 bases and the J segment 2 bases; nucleotides outside the gene matches: 10. CDR3 region: CASSTRASGRAYEQYF. In DNA form, the CDR3 reads TGTGCCAGCAGCACCCGGGCGAGCGGGAGGGCCTACGAGCAGTACTTC.

The gene calls are TRBV12-3 or TRBV12-4 and TRBJ1-4; D is perhaps TRBD1 (6 bases). V was pared by 5 bases and J by 10 bases, with 17 bases between. The CDR3 sequence is 14 residues long. CDR3 in DNA: TGTGCCAGCAGTGGTAACAGGGAGGAGGCAAAACTGTTTTTT. Amino acid sequence: CASSGNREEAKLFF.

The V and J genes are TRBV21-1 and TRBJ2-3; the D call of TRBD1 is as the table states it, not checked on the DNA. TRBV21-1 is a pseudogene. This CDR3 is 14 amino acids long. The DNA of the CDR3 is TGTGCCAGCAGACAGGACCCTAGCACAGATACGCAGTATTTT. Translating gives CASRQDPSTDTQYF.

This chain links TRBV3-1 with TRBJ2-7; the match to TRBD1 covers 7 bases. The trim removed 4 bases at V and 3 bases at J, leaving 9 bases unmatched. The CDR3 sequence is 15 residues long. CDR1 is LGHDT and CDR2 is YNNKEL in the germline V gene (reference sequence). CDR3 residues: CASSPPPGQHYEQYF. In nucleotides, the CDR3 is TGTGCCAGCAGCCCTCCCCCGGGACAGCACTACGAGCAGTACTTC.

This chain connects TRBV11-2 to TRBJ2-5, with D hard to call. Trimming removed 4 bases at V and 5 bases at J, with 14 bases between. The CDR3 runs 14 residues. CDR1 is SGHAT and CDR2 is FQNNGV in the germline V gene. In nucleotides, the CDR3 is TGTGCCAGCAGCTATGGCAACCGGGCGGAGACCCAGTACTTC. Its protein product is CASSYGNRAETQYF.